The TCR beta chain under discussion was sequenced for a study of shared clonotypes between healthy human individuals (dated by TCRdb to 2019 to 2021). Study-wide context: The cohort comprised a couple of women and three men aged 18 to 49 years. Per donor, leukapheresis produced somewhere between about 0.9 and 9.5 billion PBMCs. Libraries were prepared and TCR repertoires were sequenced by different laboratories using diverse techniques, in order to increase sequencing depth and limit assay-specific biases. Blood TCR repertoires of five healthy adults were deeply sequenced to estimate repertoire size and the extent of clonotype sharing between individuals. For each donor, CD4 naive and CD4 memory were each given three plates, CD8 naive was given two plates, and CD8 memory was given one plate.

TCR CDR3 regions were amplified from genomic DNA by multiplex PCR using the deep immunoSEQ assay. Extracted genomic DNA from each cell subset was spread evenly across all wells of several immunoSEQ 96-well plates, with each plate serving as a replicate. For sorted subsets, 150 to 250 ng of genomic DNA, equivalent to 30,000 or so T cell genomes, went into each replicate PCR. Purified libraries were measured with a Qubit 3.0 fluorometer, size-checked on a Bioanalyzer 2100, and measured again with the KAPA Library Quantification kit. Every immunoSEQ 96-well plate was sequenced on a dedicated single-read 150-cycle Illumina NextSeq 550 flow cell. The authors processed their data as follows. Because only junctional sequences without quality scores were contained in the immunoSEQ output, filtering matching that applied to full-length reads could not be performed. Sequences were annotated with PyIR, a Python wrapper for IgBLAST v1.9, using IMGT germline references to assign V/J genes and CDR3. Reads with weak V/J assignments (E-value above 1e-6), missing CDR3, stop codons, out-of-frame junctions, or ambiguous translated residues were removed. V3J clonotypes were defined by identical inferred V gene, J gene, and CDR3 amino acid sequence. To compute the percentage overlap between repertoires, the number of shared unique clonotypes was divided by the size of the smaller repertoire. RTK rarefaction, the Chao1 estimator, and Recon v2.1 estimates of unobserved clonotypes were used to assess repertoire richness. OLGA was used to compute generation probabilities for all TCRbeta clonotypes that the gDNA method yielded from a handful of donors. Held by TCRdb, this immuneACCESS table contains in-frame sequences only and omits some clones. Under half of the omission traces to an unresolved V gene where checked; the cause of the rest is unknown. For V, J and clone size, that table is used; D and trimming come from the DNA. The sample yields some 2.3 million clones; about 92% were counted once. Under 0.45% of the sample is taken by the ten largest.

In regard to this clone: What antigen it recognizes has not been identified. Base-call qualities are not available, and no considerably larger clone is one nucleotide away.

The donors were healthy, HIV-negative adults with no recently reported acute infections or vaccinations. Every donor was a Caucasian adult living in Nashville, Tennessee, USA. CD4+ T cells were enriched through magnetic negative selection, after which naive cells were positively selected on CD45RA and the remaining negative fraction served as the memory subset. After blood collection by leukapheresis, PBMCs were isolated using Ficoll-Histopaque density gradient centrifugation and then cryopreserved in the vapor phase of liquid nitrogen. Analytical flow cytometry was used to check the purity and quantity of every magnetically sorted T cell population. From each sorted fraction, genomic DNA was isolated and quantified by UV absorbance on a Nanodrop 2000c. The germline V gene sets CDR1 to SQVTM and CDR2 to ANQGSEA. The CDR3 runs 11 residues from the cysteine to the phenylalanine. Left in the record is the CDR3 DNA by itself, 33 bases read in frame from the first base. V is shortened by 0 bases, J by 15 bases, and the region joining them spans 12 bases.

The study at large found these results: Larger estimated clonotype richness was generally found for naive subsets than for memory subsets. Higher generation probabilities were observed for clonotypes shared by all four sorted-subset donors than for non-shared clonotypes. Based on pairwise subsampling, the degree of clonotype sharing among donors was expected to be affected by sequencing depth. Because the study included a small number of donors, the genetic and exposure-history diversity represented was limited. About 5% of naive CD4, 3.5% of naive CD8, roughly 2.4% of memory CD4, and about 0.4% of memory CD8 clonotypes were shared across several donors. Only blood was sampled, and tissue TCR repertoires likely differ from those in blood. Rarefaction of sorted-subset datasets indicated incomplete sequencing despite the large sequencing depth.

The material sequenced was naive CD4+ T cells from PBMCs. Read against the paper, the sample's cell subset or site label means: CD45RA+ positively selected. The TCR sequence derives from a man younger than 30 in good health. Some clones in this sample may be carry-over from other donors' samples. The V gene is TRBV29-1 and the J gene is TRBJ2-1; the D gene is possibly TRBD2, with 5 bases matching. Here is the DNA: TGCAGCGTTGAAGATAGGCGGGTTCGGTTCTTC. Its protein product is CSVEDRRVRFF.